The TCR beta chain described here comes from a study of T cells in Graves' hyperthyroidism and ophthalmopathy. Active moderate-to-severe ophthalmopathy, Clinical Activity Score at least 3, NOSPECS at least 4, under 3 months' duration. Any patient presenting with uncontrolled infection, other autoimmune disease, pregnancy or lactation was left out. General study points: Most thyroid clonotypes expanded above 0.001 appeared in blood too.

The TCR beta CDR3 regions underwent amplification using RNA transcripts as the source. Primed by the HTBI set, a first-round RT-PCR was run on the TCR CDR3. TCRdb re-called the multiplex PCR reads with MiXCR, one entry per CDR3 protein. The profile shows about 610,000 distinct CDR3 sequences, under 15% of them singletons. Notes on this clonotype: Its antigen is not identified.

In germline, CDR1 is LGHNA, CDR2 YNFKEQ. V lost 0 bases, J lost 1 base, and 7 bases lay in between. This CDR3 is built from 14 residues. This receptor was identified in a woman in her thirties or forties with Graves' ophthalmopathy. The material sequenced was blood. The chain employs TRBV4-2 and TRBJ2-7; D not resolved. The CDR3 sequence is CASSQELGSYEQYF. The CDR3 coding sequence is TGTGCCAGCAGCCAAGAGCTCGGTTCCTACGAGCAGTACTTC.